This T cell receptor (beta chain) emerged from a study of T cells after yellow fever vaccination. Overall study findings and caveats: Repertoires sorted by FACS could include abundant clonotypes that are contaminants from the bulk population.

This clonotype was seen a few times. Its antigen is still unknown. A universal primer site and UMIs were added as TCR cDNA was made by 5'RACE template switching. TCRdb redid the calling of the 5' RACE reads with MiXCR, one entry per CDR3 protein. The table shows hundreds of thousands of distinct CDR3 sequences, with 19% occurring only once. Germline values: CDR1 DFQATT, CDR2 SNEGSKA (reference sequence). The V end lost 3 bases, the J end lost 2 bases, and 13 bases lay between the germline ends. The CDR3 is 15 residues long. The TCR sequence derives from a man aged 25 to 45 who received the YFV17D yellow fever vaccine. The V call is TRBV20-1, the J call TRBJ2-2, with TRBD2 as a possible D gene (6 bases). The specimen comprised PBMCs, sampled 15 days after the yellow fever booster vaccination. DNA for the CDR3: TGCAGTGCTAGGAGACCGGGACTCAACACCGGGGAGCTGTTTTTT. Translating it yields CSARRPGLNTGELFF.